One TCR beta chain is described in this entry. Its antigen is not identified. This sample is drawn from a study of T cells expressing NK-cell markers. General study results and limits: In roughly six donors, dominant NKG2C+ clonotypes were roughly 1.0-8% of CD8+ T cells. The same clonotypes also predominated in the CD3+CD56-NKG2C+ fraction of several donors.

This CDR3 is built from 16 residues. Germline V gives CDR1 ENHRY, CDR2 SYGVKD. The authors made TCR beta cDNA libraries by 5'RACE template switching. This switching added a universal primer site and UMIs. TCRdb re-called the 5' RACE reads and gives one entry per CDR3 protein, without DNA. The sample table sets out roughly 380,000 distinct CDR3 sequences. The chain combines TRBV10-3 with TRBJ2-1; TCRdb designates TRBD1, a call that cannot be tested without DNA. The sequenced sample was blood T cells: a sorted CD56 or NKG2C T cell subset, CD4+ or CD8+ T cells, or bulk PBMC T cells (not recorded which). The source is a man aged 18-69 years in good health. This CDR3 is CAISGGGSIPYNEQFF.